This entry lists 14 T cell receptor beta chains sequenced from one sample in a study of blood T cell repertoires in COVID-19. Assay: immunoSEQ multiplex PCR; the TCRdb copy retains only in-frame clones and omits some. The repertoire has some 510,000 clones, around 89% of them found once; the top ten carry 1.5% to 2%. The material sequenced was PBMCs or T cells enriched from blood (not recorded which). The receptors come from a woman in her forties who had recovered from COVID-19.

The chain couples TRBV4-3 to TRBJ2-1, with 9 positions matching TRBD2. CDR1 LGHNA and CDR2 YSLEER come from the germline V gene. There are 17 residues in the CDR3. The V segment lost 0 bases and the J segment 1 base; nucleotides outside the gene matches: 4. The CDR3 DNA reads as TGCGCCAGCAGCCAAGAATGGCTAGCGGGATCCTACAATGAGCAGTTCTTC. It translates to CASSQEWLAGSYNEQFF.

The chain is built from TRBV3-1 (or the pseudogene TRBV3-2) and TRBJ2-7; TRBD2 aligns across 11 bases. From germline, CDR1 is LGHDT and CDR2 YNNKEL (reference sequence). CDR3 length: 14 amino acids. V trimming: 4 bases; J trimming: 5 bases; junction bases outside the gene matches: 4. The CDR3 DNA reads as TGTGCCAGCAGCCGTAGCGGGAGGGCCCACGAGCAGTACTTC. It is translated as CASSRSGRAHEQYF.

The rearrangement links TRBV11-2 to TRBJ2-3; unclear D gene. Between the trimmed V and J ends, which lost 5 bases and 1 base, there was a span of 13 bases. In germline, CDR1 is SGHAT, CDR2 FQNNGV. CDR3 size: 15 residues. The CDR3 DNA reads as TGTGCCAGCAGCCCCCAGATCGCGGGCACAGATACGCAGTATTTT. Translated: CASSPQIAGTDTQYF.

The chain combines TRBV10-3 with TRBJ1-1; D is undetermined. V lost 10 bases to trimming and J lost 8 bases, with 20 bases between them. The CDR3 length is 13 residues. CDR1 ENHRY and CDR2 SYGVKD come from the germline V gene. The CDR3 here is CATYAGYNKEAFF. The CDR3 nucleotides read TGTGCCACTTATGCGGGGTACAACAAGGAAGCTTTCTTT.

The V call is TRBV5-1, the J call TRBJ1-1; TRBD1 aligns across 9 bases. V gave up 4 bases and J gave up 10 bases; unmatched junction bases: 8. The CDR3 loop spans 13 amino acids. The V gene's germline CDR1 is SGHRS and CDR2 YFSETQ. In DNA, the CDR3 is TGCGCCAGCAGCCTACGGGACAGGGAGCCAGCTTTCTTT. This sequence encodes CASSLRDREPAFF.

The chain carries TRBV9 and TRBJ1-1; perhaps TRBD1 as D (6 bases). V lost 0 bases and J lost 6, with 12 bases in between. This CDR3 is built from 14 residues. CDR1 is SGDLS and CDR2 is YYNGEE in the germline V gene. CDR3 sequence (DNA): TGTGCCAGCAGCGTAGAAGCAGGACAGCCTGAAGCTTTCTTT. Encoded protein: CASSVEAGQPEAFF.

V and J are TRBV19 and TRBJ1-1; possible D gene TRBD1, 6 bases. This CDR3 contains 17 residues. V gave up 4 bases and J gave up 2 bases, with 20 bases separating them. Per germline, CDR1 LNHDA and CDR2 SQIVND (reference sequence). The CDR3 loop is CASSTRRADRSNTEAFF. The CDR3 DNA reads as TGTGCCAGTAGTACAAGACGGGCAGACAGGAGCAACACTGAAGCTTTCTTT.

This rearrangement joins TRBV12-3 or TRBV12-4 to TRBJ2-1; D ambiguous. The CDR3 sequence is 11 residues long. V was shortened by 9 bases and J by 6 bases, with 9 bases between the two germline ends. In DNA form, the CDR3 reads TGTGCCAGTCGACTCGTCAATGAGCAGTTCTTC. Encoded protein: CASRLVNEQFF.

This chain joins TRBV19 and TRBJ1-1; 9 bases match TRBD1. With V trimmed by 7 bases and J by 3 bases, 12 bases remained unmatched. There are 16 residues in the CDR3. Germline V gene sequence: CDR1 LNHDA, CDR2 SQIVND (reference sequence). The CDR3 DNA sequence: TGTGCCAGTAAAAACCCCTACAGGGGGCCGGACACTGAAGCTTTCTTT. This sequence encodes CASKNPYRGPDTEAFF.

The rearrangement links TRBV5-5 to TRBJ2-1; D not resolved. CDR3 size: 11 residues. Deletions cut 4 bases from V and 10 bases from J, with 9 bases between. Germline V CDR1 and CDR2: SGHKS, YYEKEE (reference sequence). CDR3 residues: CASSPRVEQFF. The DNA for the CDR3 is TGTGCCAGCAGCCCCCGGGTGGAGCAGTTCTTC. Full variable domain (outside the CDR3, taken from reference TRBV5-5 and TRBJ2-1): DAGVTQSPTHLIKTRGQQVTLRCSPISGHKSVSWYQQVLGQGPQFIFQYYEKEERGRGNFPDRFSARQFPNYSSELNVNALLLGDSALYLCASSPRVEQFFGPGTRLTVL.

The rearrangement joins TRBV7-2 to TRBJ2-5, with 10 positions matching TRBD2. From germline, CDR1 is SGHTA and CDR2 FQGNSA. This CDR3 comprises 15 residues. Unmatched junction bases numbered 5, after V lost 2 bases and J lost 5 bases. This chain's CDR3 is CASSLPTSGTETQYF. As DNA, the CDR3 is TGTGCCAGCAGCTTACCCACTAGCGGGACGGAGACCCAGTACTTC.

The DNA of the CDR3 is TGTGCCAGCAGGGCGACTAGCGGAGCCCAAGAGACCCAGTACTTC. Translated: CASRATSGAQETQYF. V gene TRBV2 combines with J gene TRBJ2-5; TRBD2 aligns across 9 bases. CDR3 length equals 15 residues. J was trimmed by 1 base and V by 6 bases; bases with no gene match: 6. Looked up from germline, CDR1 is SNHLY and CDR2 is FYNNEI.

The chain uses TRBV5-8 and TRBJ2-1, with 16 bases fitting TRBD2. J was trimmed by 2 bases and V by 4 bases; bases with no gene match: 6. Per the germline V gene, CDR1 is SGHTS and CDR2 is YDEGEE. The CDR3 extends over 18 amino acids. This CDR3 reads CASSIGTSGRAPYNEQFF. The CDR3 region has the DNA TGTGCCAGCAGCATTGGGACTAGCGGGAGGGCACCCTACAATGAGCAGTTCTTC.

The chain combines TRBV7-2 with TRBJ1-2; 7 bases align to TRBD1. The V gene's germline CDR1 is SGHTA and CDR2 FQGNSA. With V trimmed by 3 bases and J by 7 bases, 11 bases remained unmatched. The CDR3 is made up of 15 amino acids. Written as DNA, the CDR3 is TGTGCCAGCAGCTTTAGATCCGGGACAGCGATTGGCTACACCTTC. Translated: CASSFRSGTAIGYTF.